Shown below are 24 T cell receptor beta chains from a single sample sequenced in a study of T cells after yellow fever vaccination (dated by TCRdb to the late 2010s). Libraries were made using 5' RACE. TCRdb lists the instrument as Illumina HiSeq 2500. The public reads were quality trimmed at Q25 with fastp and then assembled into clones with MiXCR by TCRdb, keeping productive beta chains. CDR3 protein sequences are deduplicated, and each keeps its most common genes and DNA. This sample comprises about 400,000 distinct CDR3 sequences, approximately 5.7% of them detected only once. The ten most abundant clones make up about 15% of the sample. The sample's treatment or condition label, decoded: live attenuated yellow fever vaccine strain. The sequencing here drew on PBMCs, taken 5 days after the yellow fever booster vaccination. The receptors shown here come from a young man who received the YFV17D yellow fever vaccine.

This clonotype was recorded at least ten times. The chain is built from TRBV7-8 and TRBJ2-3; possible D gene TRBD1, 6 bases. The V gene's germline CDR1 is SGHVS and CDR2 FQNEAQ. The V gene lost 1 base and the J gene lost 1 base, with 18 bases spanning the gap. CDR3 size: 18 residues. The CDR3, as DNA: TGTGCCAGCAGCTTAGAATTTCGACAACAGGGAGGCACAGATACGCAGTATTTT. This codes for CASSLEFRQQGGTDTQYF.

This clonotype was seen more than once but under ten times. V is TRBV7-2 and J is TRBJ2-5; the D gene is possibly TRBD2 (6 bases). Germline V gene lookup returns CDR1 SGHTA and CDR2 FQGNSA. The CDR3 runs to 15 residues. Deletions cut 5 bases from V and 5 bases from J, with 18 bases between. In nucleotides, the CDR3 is TGTGCCAGCAGCCCGAGGAGTCCGGGGAGGGAGACCCAGTACTTC. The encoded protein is CASSPRSPGRETQYF.

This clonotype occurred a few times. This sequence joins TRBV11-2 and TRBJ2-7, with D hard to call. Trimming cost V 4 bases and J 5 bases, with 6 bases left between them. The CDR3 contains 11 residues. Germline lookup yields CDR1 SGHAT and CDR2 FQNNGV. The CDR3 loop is CASSSLDEQYF. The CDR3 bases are TGTGCCAGCAGCTCCTTAGACGAGCAGTACTTC.

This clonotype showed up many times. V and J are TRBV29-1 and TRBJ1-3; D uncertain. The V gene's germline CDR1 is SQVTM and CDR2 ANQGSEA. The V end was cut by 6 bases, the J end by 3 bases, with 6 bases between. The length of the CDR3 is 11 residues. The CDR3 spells CSVGIGNTIYF. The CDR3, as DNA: TGCAGCGTCGGAATTGGAAACACCATATATTTT.

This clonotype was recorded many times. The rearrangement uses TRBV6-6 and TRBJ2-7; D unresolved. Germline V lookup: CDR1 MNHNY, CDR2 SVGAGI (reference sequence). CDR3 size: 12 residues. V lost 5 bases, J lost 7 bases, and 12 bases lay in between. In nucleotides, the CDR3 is TGTGCCAGCAGTCCATCCCGTAGTGAGCAGTACTTC. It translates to CASSPSRSEQYF.

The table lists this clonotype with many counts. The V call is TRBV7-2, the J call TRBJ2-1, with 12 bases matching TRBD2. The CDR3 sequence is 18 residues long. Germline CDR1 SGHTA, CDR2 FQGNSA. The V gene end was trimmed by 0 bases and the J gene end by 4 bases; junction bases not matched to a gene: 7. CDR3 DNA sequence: TGTGCCAGCAGCTTAGCCCCTAGCGGACTAGCGGGATACAATGAGCAGTTCTTC. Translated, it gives CASSLAPSGLAGYNEQFF.

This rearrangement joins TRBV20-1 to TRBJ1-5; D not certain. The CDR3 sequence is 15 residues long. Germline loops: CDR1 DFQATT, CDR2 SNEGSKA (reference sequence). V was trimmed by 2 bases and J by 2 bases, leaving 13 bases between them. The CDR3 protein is CSARYSSTGNQPQHF. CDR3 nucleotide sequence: TGCAGTGCTAGATACTCCTCCACTGGCAATCAGCCCCAGCATTTT.

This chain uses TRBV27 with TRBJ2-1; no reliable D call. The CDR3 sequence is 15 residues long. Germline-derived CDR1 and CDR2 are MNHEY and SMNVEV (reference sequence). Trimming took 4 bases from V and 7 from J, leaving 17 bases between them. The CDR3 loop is CASSSGVPHLNEQFF. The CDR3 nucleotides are TGTGCCAGCAGTTCCGGCGTCCCCCACCTGAATGAGCAGTTCTTC.

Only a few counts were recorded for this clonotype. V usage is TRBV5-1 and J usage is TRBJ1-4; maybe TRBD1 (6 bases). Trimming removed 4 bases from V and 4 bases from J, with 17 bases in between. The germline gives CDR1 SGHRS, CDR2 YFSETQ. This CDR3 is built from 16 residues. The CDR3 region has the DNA TGCGCCAGCAGCATCGGGGGGGGGCACGGTAATGAAAAACTGTTTTTT. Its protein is CASSIGGGHGNEKLFF.

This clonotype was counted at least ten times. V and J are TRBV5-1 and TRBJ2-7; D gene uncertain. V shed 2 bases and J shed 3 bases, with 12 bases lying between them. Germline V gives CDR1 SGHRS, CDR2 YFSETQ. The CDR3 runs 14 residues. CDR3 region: CASSFSHRYYEQYF. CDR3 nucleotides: TGCGCCAGCAGCTTTAGCCACAGATACTACGAGCAGTACTTC.

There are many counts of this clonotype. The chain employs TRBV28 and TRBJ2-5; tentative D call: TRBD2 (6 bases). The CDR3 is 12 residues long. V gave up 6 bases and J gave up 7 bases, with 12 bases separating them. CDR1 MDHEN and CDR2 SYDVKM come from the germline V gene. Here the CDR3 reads CASSQTGGTQYF. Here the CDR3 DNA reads TGTGCCAGCAGCCAGACCGGGGGGACCCAGTACTTC.

CDR3 sequence reads: CASSRDRIREKLFF. The CDR3 DNA reads TGTGCCAGCAGCCGAGACAGGATCCGTGAAAAACTGTTTTTT. This chain joins TRBV12-3 or TRBV12-4 and TRBJ1-4; D might be TRBD1 (6 bases). The CDR3 runs 14 residues. The V and J ends lost 6 bases and 7 bases respectively, with 15 bases between them.

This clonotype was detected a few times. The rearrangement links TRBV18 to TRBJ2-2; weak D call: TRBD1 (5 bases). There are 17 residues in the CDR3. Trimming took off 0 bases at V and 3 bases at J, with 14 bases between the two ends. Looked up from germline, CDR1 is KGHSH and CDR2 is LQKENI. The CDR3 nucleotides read TGTGCCAGCTCACCACCTTCTTTGGGGCCGGACACCGGGGAGCTGTTTTTT. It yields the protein CASSPPSLGPDTGELFF.

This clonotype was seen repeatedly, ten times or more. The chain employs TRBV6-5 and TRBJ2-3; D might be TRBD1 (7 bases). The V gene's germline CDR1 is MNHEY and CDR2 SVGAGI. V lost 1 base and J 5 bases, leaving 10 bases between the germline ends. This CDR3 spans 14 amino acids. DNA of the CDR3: TGTGCCAGCAGTTACTACAGGGGAGGAGATACGCAGTATTTT. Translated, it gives CASSYYRGGDTQYF.

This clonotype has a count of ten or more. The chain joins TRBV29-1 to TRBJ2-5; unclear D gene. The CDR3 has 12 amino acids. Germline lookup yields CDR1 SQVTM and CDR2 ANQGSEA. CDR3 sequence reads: CSSYSAEETQYF. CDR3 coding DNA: TGCAGTTCCTACTCCGCGGAAGAGACCCAGTACTTC.

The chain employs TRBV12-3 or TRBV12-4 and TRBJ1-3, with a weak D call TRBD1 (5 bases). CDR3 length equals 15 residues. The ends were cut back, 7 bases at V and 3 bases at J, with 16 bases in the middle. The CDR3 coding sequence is TGTGCCAGCACATATGCGAGGGGATTTGGAAACACCATATATTTT. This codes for CASTYARGFGNTIYF.

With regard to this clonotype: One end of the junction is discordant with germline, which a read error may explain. The CDR3 region has the DNA TGCAGTGGCCGAGCGGGGTCAAGTAACAATCAGCAGTTCTTC. It specifies CSGRAGSSNNQQFF. V and J are TRBV20-1 and TRBJ2-1; 7 nucleotides line up with TRBD2. This CDR3 is 14 amino acids long. Germline values: CDR1 DFQATT, CDR2 SNEGSKA (reference sequence).

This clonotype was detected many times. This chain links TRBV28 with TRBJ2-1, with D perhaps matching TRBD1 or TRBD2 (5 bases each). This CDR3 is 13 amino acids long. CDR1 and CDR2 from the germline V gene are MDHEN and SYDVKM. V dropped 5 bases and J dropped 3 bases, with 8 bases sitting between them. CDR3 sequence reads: CASSRGNYNEQFF. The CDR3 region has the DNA TGTGCCAGCAGTCGGGGCAACTACAATGAGCAGTTCTTC.

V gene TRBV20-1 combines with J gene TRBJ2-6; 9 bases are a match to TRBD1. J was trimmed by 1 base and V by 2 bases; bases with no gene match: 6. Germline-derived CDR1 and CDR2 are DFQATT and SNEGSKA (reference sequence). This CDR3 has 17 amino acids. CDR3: CSARPGQGFSGANVLTF. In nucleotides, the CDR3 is TGCAGTGCTAGACCGGGACAGGGATTTTCTGGGGCCAACGTCCTGACTTTC.

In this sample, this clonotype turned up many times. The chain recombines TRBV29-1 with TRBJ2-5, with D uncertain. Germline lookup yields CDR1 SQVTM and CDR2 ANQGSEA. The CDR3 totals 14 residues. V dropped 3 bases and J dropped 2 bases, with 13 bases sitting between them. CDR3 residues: CSVEVPAPQETQYF. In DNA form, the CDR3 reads TGCAGCGTTGAGGTTCCCGCGCCACAAGAGACCCAGTACTTC. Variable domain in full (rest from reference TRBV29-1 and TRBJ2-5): SAVISQKPSRDICQRGTSLTIQCQVDSQVTMMFWYRQQPGQSLTLIATANQGSEATYESGFVIDKFPISRPNLTFSTLTVSNMSPEDSSIYLCSVEVPAPQETQYFGPGTRLLVL.

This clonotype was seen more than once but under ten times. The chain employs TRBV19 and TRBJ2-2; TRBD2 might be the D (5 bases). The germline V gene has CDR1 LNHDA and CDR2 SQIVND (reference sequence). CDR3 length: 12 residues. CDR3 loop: CGAGGFTGELFF. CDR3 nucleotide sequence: TGTGGAGCAGGCGGGTTCACCGGGGAGCTGTTTTTT.

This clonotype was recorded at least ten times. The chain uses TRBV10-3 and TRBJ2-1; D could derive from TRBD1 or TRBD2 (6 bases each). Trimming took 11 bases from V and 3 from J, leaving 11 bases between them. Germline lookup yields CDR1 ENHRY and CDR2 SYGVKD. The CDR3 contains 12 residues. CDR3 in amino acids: CAARGLYNEQFF. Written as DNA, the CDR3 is TGTGCCGCCAGGGGACTCTACAATGAGCAGTTCTTC.

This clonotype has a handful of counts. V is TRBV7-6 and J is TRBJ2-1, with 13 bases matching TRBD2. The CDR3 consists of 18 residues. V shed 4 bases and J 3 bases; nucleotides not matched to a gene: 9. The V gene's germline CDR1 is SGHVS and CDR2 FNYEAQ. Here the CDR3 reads CASSSRTSGRGYYNEQFF. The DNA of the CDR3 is TGTGCCAGCAGCTCCCGGACTAGCGGGAGAGGTTACTACAATGAGCAGTTCTTC.

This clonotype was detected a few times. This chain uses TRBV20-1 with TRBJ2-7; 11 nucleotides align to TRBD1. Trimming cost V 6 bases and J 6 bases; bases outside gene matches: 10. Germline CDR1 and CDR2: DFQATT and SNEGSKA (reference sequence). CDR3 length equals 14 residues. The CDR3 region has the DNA TGCAGTGCCCCCCTGGGGACAGGGGGGTCCGAGCAGTACTTC. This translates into CSAPLGTGGSEQYF.